This entry concerns a single TCR beta chain. Original data processing: Estimation of nucleated cell counts was performed using reference gene primer amplification. Only in-frame clones appear in the TCRdb table, and some are missing; sequencing was by immunoSEQ multiplex PCR. V and J calls and clone size are copied from that table; D and trimming were computed from the DNA. Of 250,000 or so clones in the sample, around 85% were seen once. This entry is derived from a study of blood T cell repertoires in COVID-19. Whole-study context: PBMCs, B-cell-depleted T cells, or T cells were the source of the cDNA or gDNA that made up the material.

Trimming took 5 bases from V and 2 from J; bases not matched to a gene: 9. Germline CDR1 SGHNT, CDR2 YENEEA. The CDR3 covers 16 residues. Material: peripheral blood. The gene calls are TRBV11-3 and TRBJ2-5; 9 bases fit TRBD1. This receptor was taken from a woman aged 55 to 70 with active or convalescent COVID-19. CDR3 DNA: TGTGCCAGCAGCCCTCTTTGGACAGGGGTTCAAGAGACCCAGTACTTC. This codes for CASSPLWTGVQETQYF.